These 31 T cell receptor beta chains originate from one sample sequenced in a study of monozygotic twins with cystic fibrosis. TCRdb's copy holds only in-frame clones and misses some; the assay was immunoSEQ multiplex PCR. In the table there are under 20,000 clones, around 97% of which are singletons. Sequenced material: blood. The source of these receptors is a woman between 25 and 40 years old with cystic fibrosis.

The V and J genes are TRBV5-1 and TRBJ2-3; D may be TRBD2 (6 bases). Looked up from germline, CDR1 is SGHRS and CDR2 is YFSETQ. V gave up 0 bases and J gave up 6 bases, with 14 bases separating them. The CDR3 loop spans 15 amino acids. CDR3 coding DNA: TGCGCCAGCAGCTTGGCCGTGGGAGGATCGGATACGCAGTATTTT. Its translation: CASSLAVGGSDTQYF.

CDR3 loop: CASSWGTDEQYF. The CDR3 DNA reads TGTGCCAGCAGCTGGGGGACAGACGAGCAGTACTTC. The chain has TRBV13 and TRBJ2-7; 7 nucleotides agree with TRBD1. From germline, CDR1 is PRHDT and CDR2 FYEKMQ (reference sequence). The CDR3 is made up of 12 amino acids. The V gene end was trimmed by 4 bases and the J gene end by 5 bases; junction bases not matched to a gene: 2.

The CDR3 DNA reads TGCAGCGTGACGGGGAAAAATCCAGATACGCAGTATTTT. Translated, it gives CSVTGKNPDTQYF. This sequence joins TRBV29-1 and TRBJ2-3, with TRBD2 as a possible D gene (5 bases). Trimming shortened V by 6 bases and J by 4 bases, and 14 bases separated the two germline ends. The CDR3 is made up of 13 amino acids. Germline V gene sequence: CDR1 SQVTM, CDR2 ANQGSEA.

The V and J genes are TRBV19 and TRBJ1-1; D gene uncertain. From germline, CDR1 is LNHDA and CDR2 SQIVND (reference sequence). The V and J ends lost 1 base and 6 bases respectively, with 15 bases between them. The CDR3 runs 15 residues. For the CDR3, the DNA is TGTGCCAGTAGTATAGTGGGGAGGCAGCGGCCTGAAGCTTTCTTT. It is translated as CASSIVGRQRPEAFF.

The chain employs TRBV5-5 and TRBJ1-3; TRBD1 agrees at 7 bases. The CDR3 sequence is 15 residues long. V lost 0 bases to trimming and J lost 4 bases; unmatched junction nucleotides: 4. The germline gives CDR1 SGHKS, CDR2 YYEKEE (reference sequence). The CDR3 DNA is TGTGCCAGCAGCTTGGAGGGGGCTCAAGGAAACACCATATATTTT. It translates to CASSLEGAQGNTIYF.

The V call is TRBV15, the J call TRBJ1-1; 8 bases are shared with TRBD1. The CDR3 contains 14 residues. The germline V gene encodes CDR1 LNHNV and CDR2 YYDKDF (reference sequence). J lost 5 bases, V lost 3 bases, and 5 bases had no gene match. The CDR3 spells CATSRGGQGTEAFF. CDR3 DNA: TGTGCCACCAGCAGGGGAGGACAGGGAACTGAAGCTTTCTTT.

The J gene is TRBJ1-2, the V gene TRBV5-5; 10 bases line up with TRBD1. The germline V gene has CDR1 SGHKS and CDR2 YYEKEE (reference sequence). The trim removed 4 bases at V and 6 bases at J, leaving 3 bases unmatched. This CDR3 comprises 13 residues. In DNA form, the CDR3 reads TGTGCCAGCAGCCCAGGGACAGGGGATGGCTACACCTTC. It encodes CASSPGTGDGYTF.

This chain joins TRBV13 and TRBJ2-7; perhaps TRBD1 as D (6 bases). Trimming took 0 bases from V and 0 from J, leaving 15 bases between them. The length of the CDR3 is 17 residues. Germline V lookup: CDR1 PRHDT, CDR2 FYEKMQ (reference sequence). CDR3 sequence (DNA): TGTGCCAGCAGCTTAGGAGAAAAGGGGGAGACCTCCTACGAGCAGTACTTC. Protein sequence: CASSLGEKGETSYEQYF.

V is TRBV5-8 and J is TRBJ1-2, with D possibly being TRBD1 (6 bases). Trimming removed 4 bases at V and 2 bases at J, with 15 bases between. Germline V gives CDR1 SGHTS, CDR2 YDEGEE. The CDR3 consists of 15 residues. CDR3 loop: CASSPGTTPNYGYTF. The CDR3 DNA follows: TGTGCCAGCAGCCCAGGGACAACTCCCAACTATGGCTACACCTTC. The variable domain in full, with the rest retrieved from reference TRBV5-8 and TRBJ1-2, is EAGVTQSPTHLIKTRGQQATLRCSPISGHTSVYWYQQALGLGLQFLLWYDEGEERNRGNFPPRFSGRQFPNYSSELNVNALELEDSALYLCASSPGTTPNYGYTFGSGTRLTVV.

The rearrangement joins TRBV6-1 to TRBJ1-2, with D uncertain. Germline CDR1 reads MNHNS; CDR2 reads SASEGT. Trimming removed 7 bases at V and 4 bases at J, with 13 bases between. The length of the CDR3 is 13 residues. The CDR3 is CASTSSISYGYTF. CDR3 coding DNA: TGTGCCAGCACGTCGAGCATCTCCTATGGCTACACCTTC.

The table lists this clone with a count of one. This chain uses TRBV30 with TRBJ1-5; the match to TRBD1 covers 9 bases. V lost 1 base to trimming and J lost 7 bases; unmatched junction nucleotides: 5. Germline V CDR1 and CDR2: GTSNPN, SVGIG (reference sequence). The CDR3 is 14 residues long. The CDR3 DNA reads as TGTGCCTGGAGTGGGACAGGGGCCGGGCAGCCCCAGCATTTT. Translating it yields CAWSGTGAGQPQHF.

The CDR3 here is CASSPADRGPHEQYF. The DNA of the CDR3 is TGTGCCAGCAGCCCCGCGGACAGGGGGCCCCACGAGCAGTACTTC. This chain links TRBV7-9 with TRBJ2-7, with TRBD1 matching over 11 bases. CDR3 size: 15 residues. Germline CDR1 is SEHNR and CDR2 is FQNEAQ (reference sequence). Trimming at V came to 5 bases and at J to 5 bases, leaving 8 bases not matched to a gene. The full variable domain, with the rest looked up from reference TRBV7-9 and TRBJ2-7, is DTGVSQNPRHKITKRGQNVTFRCDPISEHNRLYWYRQTLGQGPEFLTYFQNEAQLEKSRLLSDRFSAERPKGSFSTLEIQRTEQGDSAMYLCASSPADRGPHEQYFGPGTRLTVT.

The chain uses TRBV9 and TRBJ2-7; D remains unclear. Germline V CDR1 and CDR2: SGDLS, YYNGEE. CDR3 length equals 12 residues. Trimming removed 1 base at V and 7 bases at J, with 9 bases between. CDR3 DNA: TGTGCCAGCAGCGTATTCCTAGGTGAGCAGTACTTC. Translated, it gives CASSVFLGEQYF. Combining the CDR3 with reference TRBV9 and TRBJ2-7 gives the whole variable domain DSGVTQTPKHLITATGQRVTLRCSPRSGDLSVYWYQQSLDQGLQFLIQYYNGEERAKGNILERFSAQQFPDLHSELNLSSLELGDSALYFCASSVFLGEQYFGPGTRLTVT.

This chain's CDR3 is CASSEEKGAGNSPLHF. The CDR3 DNA reads as TGTGCCAGCAGTGAAGAGAAGGGGGCAGGTAATTCACCCCTCCACTTT. The chain links TRBV6-1 to TRBJ1-6, with 7 positions matching TRBD1. The V gene end was trimmed by 1 base and the J gene end by 6 bases; junction bases not matched to a gene: 6. This CDR3 has 16 residues. CDR1 is MNHNS, CDR2 SASEGT, per germline.

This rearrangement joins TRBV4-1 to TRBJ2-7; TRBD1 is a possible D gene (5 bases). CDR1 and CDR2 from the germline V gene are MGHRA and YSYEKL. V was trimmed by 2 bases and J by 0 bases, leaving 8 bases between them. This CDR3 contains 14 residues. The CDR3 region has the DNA TGCGCCAGCAGCCAAAGGGGCCTCTCCTACGAGCAGTACTTC. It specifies CASSQRGLSYEQYF.

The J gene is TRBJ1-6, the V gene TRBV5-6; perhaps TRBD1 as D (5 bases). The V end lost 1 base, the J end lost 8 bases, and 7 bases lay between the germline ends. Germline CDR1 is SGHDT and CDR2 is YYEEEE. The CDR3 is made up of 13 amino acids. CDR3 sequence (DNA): TGTGCCAGCAGCTTGAGGGGAGATTCACCCCTCCACTTT. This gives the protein CASSLRGDSPLHF.

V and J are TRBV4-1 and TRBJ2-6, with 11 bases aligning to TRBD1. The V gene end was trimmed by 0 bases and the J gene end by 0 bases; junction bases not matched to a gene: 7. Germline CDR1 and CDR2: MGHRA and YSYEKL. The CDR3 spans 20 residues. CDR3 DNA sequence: TGCGCCAGCAGCCAAGATCGAGGACAGGGGGCACTCTCTGGGGCCAACGTCCTGACTTTC. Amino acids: CASSQDRGQGALSGANVLTF.

The CDR3 region has the DNA TGTGCCAGCAGTGAAAGGGCGAATTCACCCCTCCACTTT. Its protein product is CASSERANSPLHF. This rearrangement joins TRBV6-1 to TRBJ1-6; the D is unclear. This CDR3 comprises 13 residues. V was cut by 2 bases and J by 7 bases, with 6 bases left in between. CDR1 MNHNS and CDR2 SASEGT come from the germline V gene.

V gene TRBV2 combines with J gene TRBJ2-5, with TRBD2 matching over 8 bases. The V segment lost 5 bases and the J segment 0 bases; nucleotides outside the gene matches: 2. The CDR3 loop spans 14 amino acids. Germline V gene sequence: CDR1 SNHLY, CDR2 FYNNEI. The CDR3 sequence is CASSRRGDQETQYF. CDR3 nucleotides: TGTGCCAGCAGTCGGCGGGGGGACCAAGAGACCCAGTACTTC. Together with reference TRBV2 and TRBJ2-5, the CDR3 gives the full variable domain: EPEVTQTPSHQVTQMGQEVILRCVPISNHLYFYWYRQILGQKVEFLVSFYNNEISEKSEIFDDQFSVERPDGSNFTLKIRSTKLEDSAMYFCASSRRGDQETQYFGPGTRLLVL.

The CDR3 DNA reads TGCGCCAGCAGCCCCCGGTGGCAGGATCTATGGGGCTACACCTTC. Protein sequence: CASSPRWQDLWGYTF. The chain combines TRBV4-3 with TRBJ1-2, with D hard to call. The CDR3 runs 15 residues. The V gene's germline CDR1 is LGHNA and CDR2 YSLEER. Trimming left V 4 bases short and J 8 bases short, with 20 bases between.

The CDR3 sequence is CASRGDLSGNTIYF. Here the CDR3 DNA reads TGTGCCAGCAGGGGGGACCTCTCTGGAAACACCATATATTTT. This chain joins TRBV2 and TRBJ1-3, with D perhaps TRBD1 (5 bases). V was shortened by 6 bases and J by 0 bases, with 9 bases between the two germline ends. This CDR3 region has 14 residues. Germline V CDR1 and CDR2: SNHLY, FYNNEI.

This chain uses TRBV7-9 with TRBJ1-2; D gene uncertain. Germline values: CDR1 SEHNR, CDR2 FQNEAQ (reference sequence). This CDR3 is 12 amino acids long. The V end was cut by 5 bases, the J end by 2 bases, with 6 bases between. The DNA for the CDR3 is TGTGCCAGCAGCCCCCCAAACTATGGCTACACCTTC. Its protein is CASSPPNYGYTF.

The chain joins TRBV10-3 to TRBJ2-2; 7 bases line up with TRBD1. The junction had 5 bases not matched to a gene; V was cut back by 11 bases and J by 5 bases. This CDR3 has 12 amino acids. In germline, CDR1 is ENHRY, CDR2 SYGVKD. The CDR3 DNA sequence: TGTGCCCTCCTGACAGGGACCGGGGAGCTGTTTTTT. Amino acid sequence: CALLTGTGELFF.

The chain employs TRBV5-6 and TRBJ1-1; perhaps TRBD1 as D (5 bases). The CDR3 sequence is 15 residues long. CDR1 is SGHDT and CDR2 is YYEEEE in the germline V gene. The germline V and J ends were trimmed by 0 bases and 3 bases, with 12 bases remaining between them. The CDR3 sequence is CASSLVARGDTEAFF. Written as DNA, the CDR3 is TGTGCCAGCAGCTTGGTTGCCAGAGGGGACACTGAAGCTTTCTTT.

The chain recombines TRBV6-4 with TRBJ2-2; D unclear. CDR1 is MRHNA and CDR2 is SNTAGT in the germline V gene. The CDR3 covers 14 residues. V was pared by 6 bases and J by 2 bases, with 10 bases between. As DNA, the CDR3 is TGTGCCAGCAGACCGGGTTATAACACCGGGGAGCTGTTTTTT. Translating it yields CASRPGYNTGELFF.

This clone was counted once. The CDR3 loop reads CASSHDGPYNEQFF. CDR3 DNA: TGTGCCAGTAGTCACGACGGCCCCTACAATGAGCAGTTCTTC. This chain links TRBV19 with TRBJ2-1, with D unclear. V was pared by 5 bases and J by 2 bases, with 10 bases between. Looked up from germline, CDR1 is LNHDA and CDR2 is SQIVND (reference sequence). This CDR3 is 14 amino acids long.

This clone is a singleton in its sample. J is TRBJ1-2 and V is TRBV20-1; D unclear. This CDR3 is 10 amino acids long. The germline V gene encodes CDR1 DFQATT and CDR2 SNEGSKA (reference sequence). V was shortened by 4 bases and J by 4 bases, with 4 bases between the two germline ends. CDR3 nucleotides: TGCAGTGCTAAAAGCTATGGCTACACCTTC. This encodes CSAKSYGYTF.

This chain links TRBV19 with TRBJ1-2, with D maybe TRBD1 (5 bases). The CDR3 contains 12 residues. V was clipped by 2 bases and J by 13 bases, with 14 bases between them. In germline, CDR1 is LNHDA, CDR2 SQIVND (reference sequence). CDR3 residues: CASSIPGLGGTF. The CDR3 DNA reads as TGTGCCAGTAGTATACCGGGGCTTGGCGGCACCTTC.

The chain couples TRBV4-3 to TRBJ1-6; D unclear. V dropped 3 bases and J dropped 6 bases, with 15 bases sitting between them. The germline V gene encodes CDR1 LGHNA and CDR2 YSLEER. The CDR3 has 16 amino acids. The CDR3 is CASSHHPGNPNSPLHF. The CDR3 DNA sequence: TGCGCCAGCAGCCACCATCCCGGGAACCCTAATTCACCCCTCCACTTT.

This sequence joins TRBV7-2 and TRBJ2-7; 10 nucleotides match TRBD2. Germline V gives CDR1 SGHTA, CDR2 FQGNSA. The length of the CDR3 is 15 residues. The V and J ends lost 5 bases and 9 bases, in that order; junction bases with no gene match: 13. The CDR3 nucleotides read TGTGCCAGCAGCCCAGGACTAGCGGCCAACCCCGGGCAGTACTTC. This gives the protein CASSPGLAANPGQYF.

The CDR3 nucleotides read TGTGCCAGCAGCGCCACAGGGGGAACCTACGAGCAGTACTTC. This codes for CASSATGGTYEQYF. The rearrangement joins TRBV5-6 to TRBJ2-7; 8 nucleotides agree with TRBD1. V lost 4 bases to trimming and J lost 2 bases; unmatched junction nucleotides: 5. The germline CDR1 and CDR2 sequences are SGHDT and YYEEEE. The CDR3 is 14 amino acids.